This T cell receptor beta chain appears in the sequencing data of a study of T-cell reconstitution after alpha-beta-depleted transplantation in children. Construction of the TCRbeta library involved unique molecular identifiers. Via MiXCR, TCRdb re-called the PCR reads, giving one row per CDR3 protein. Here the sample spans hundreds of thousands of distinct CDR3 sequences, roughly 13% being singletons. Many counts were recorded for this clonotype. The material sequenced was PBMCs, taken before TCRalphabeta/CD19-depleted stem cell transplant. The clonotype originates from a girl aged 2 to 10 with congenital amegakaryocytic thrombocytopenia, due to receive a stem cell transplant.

The CDR3 DNA follows: TGCGCCAGCAGCTTGGCCACGACAGGGTCGGAGTGGGCCTACAATGAGCAGTTCTTC. Translation: CASSLATTGSEWAYNEQFF. This chain uses TRBV5-1 with TRBJ2-1, with TRBD1 matching 7 bases. The CDR3 has 19 amino acids. CDR1 and CDR2 from the germline V gene are SGHRS and YFSETQ. Trimming cost V 0 bases and J 2 bases; bases outside gene matches: 14.